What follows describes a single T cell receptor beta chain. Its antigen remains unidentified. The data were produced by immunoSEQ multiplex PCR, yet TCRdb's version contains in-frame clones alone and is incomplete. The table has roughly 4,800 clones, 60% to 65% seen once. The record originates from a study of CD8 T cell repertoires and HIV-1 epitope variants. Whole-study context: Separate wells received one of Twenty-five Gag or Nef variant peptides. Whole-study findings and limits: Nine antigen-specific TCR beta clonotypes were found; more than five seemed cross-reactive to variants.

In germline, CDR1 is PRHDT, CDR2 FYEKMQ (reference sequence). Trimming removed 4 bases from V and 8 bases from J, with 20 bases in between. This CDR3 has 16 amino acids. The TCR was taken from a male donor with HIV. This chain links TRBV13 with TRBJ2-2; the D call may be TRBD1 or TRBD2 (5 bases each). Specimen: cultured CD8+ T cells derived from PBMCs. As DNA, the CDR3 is TGTGCCAGCAGCTCCGCGGAATGGGGGATTTTAGGGGAGCTGTTTTTT. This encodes CASSSAEWGILGELFF.